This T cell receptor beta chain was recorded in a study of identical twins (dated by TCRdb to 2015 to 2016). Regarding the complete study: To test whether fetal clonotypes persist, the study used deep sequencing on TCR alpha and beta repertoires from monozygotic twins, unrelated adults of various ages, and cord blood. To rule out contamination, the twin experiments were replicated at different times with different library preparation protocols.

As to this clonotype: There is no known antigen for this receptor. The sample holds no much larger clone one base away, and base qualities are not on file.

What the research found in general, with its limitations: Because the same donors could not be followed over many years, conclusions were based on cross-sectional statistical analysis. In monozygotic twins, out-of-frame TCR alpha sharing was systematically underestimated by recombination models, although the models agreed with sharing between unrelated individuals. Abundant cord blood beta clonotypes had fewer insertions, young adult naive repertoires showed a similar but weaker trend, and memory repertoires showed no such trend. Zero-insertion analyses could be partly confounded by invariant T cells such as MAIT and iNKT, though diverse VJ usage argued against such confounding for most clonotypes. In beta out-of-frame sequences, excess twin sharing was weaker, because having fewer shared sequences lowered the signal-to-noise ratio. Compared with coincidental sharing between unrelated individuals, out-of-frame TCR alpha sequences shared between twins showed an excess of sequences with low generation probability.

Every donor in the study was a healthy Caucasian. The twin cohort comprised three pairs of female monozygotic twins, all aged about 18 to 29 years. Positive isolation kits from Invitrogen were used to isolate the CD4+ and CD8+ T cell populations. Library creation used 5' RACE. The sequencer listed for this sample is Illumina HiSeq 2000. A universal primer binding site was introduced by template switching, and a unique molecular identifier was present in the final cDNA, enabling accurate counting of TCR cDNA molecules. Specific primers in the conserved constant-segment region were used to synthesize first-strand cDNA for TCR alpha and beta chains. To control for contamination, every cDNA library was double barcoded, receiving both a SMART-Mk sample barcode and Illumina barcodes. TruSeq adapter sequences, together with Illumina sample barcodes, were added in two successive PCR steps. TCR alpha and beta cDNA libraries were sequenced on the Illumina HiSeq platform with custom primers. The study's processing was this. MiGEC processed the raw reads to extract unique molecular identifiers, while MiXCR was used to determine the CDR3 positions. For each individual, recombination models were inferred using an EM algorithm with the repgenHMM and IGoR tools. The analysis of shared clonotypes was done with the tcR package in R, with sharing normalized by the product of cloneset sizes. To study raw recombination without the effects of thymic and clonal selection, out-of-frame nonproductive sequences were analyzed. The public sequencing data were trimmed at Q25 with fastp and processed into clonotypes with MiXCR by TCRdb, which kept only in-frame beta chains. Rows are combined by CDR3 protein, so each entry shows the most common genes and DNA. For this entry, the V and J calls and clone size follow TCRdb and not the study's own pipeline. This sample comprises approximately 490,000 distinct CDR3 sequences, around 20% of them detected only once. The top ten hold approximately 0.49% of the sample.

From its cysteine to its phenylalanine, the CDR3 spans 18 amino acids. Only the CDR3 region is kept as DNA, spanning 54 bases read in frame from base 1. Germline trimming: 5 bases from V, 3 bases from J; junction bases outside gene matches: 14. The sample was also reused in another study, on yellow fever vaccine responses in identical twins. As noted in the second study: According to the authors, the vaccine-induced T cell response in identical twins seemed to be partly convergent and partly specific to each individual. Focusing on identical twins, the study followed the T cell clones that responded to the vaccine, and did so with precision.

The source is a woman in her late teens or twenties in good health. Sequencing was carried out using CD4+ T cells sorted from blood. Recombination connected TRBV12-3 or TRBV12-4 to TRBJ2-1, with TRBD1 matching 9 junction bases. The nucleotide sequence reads TGTGCCAGCAGTCGCGTCCCGGGACAGGGAGGGGTCTACAATGAGCAGTTCTTC. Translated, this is CASSRVPGQGGVYNEQFF.